Listed below are T cell receptor beta chains from one sample, sequenced in a study of molecular identifiers for immune sequencing clone quantification. TCRdb re-analysed the PCR reads in MiXCR, keeping a single row per CDR3 protein. The repertoire holds around 470,000 distinct CDR3 sequences, about a fifth seen once, with around 0.84% in the top ten. Sample: naive CD8+ T cells from blood, with Jurkat cell RNA spiked in. Receptors originate from a human donor in good health. Some libraries in this study had Jurkat cell RNA spiked in. Both conserved end residues are part of each CDR3. The order of the fields is clone size, V gene, CDR3 length, D gene, J gene, CDR3 protein, CDR3 DNA. A D gene is named only where the DNA matches it firmly. The size of a clone is reported for some rows only, either as once, few or many, or as a class for expanded clones.

many	TRBV12-3/TRBV12-4	13	NA	TRBJ2-3	CASSATDSDTQYF	TGTGCCAGCAGCGCAACAGACTCAGATACGCAGTATTTT
many	TRBV12-3/TRBV12-4	12	NA	TRBJ2-3	CASSITTNTQYF	TGTGCCAGCAGTATTACTACAAATACGCAGTATTTT
few	TRBV18	17	NA	TRBJ2-5	CASSLKTNTGLGTTQYF	TGTGCCAGCTCACTCAAAACTAACACAGGACTCGGGACGACCCAGTACTTC
NA	TRBV4-3	21	TRBD2	TRBJ2-2	CASSQDSGLADTNFNTGELFF	TGCGCCAGCAGCCAAGACTCGGGACTAGCGGACACAAACTTTAACACCGGGGAGCTGTTTTTT
few	TRBV20-1	13	NA	TRBJ2-7	CSARTLGDYEQYF	TGCAGTGCTAGGACTCTAGGGGACTACGAGCAGTACTTC
few	TRBV7-2	13	NA	TRBJ1-6	CASSISENSPLHF	TGTGCCAGCAGCATATCGGAAAATTCACCCCTCCACTTT
many	TRBV20-1	13	NA	TRBJ2-7	CSARPDMSYEQYF	TGCAGTGCTAGACCCGACATGTCCTACGAGCAGTACTTC
NA	TRBV27	16	TRBD2	TRBJ2-3	CASGTSGIPSTDTQYF	TGTGCCAGTGGGACTAGCGGGATCCCTAGCACAGATACGCAGTATTTT
NA	TRBV7-9	14	NA	TRBJ1-1	CAGSSPLKVGEASF	TGTGCCGGCAGCTCCCCCCTGAAAGTGGGTGAAGCTTCCTTT
few	TRBV12-3/TRBV12-4	16	TRBD1	TRBJ1-1	CASSPSRRQGDTEAFF	TGTGCCAGCAGTCCAAGCAGGAGACAGGGGGACACTGAAGCTTTCTTT
few	TRBV5-4	14	NA	TRBJ1-1	CASSLGRVTSEAFF	TGTGCCAGCAGCTTGGGGCGGGTAACTTCTGAAGCTTTCTTT
NA	TRBV6-1	17	NA	TRBJ1-2	CASRDTRWGAANYGYTF	TGTGCCAGCAGGGATACTCGTTGGGGGGCGGCTAACTATGGCTACACCTTC
many	TRBV5-5	16	NA	TRBJ2-2	CASSLSATANTGELFF	TGTGCCAGCAGCTTGAGTGCTACTGCGAACACCGGGGAGCTGTTTTTT
NA	TRBV30	11	NA	TRBJ1-2	CAWRTVYGYTF	TGTGCCTGGAGGACAGTCTATGGCTACACCTTC
few	TRBV19	16	TRBD1	TRBJ2-5	CASSPTGAASQETQYF	TGTGCCAGTAGCCCTACAGGGGCCGCTTCCCAAGAGACCCAGTACTTC
NA	TRBV7-8	17	NA	TRBJ1-1	CASSIYLCSVEVPEAFF	NA
many	TRBV4-2	16	TRBD2	TRBJ2-5	CASSPTQGLAQETQYF	TGTGCCAGCAGCCCAACTCAAGGACTAGCCCAAGAGACCCAGTACTTC
NA	TRBV7-8	14	TRBD1	TRBJ2-7	CASGLDRGGYEQYF	TGTGCCAGCGGCTTAGACAGGGGGGGATACGAGCAGTACTTC
many	TRBV28	15	NA	TRBJ1-5	CASSLKMTSNQPQHF	TGTGCCAGCAGTCTAAAGATGACTAGCAATCAGCCCCAGCATTTT
few	TRBV4-2	15	NA	TRBJ2-2	CASSQGFREAGELFF	TGTGCCAGCAGCCAAGGCTTCAGGGAAGCCGGGGAGCTGTTTTTT
many	TRBV4-1	16	TRBD1	TRBJ1-5	CASSQESPTGNQPQHF	TGCGCCAGCAGCCAAGAAAGTCCGACAGGGAATCAGCCCCAGCATTTT
many	TRBV4-3	15	NA	TRBJ1-5	CASSQDLRGNQPQHF	TGCGCCAGCAGCCAAGATTTAAGGGGCAATCAGCCCCAGCATTTT
once	TRBV6-5	15	NA	TRBJ2-7	CASRYALGREYEQYF	TGTGCCAGCCGTTATGCCCTGGGAAGGGAATACGAGCAGTACTTC
many	TRBV12-3/TRBV12-4	14	NA	TRBJ1-5	CASRLGYSNQPQHF	TGTGCCAGCAGGTTGGGATATAGCAATCAGCCCCAGCATTTT
many	TRBV27	14	TRBD1	TRBJ2-1	CASSLGAGGNEQFF	TGTGCCAGCAGTTTAGGGGCAGGGGGCAATGAGCAGTTCTTC
NA	TRBV7-9	14	NA	TRBJ1-3	CASRTQGVQNTIYF	TGTGCCAGCAGAACTCAGGGTGTGCAAAACACCATATATTTT